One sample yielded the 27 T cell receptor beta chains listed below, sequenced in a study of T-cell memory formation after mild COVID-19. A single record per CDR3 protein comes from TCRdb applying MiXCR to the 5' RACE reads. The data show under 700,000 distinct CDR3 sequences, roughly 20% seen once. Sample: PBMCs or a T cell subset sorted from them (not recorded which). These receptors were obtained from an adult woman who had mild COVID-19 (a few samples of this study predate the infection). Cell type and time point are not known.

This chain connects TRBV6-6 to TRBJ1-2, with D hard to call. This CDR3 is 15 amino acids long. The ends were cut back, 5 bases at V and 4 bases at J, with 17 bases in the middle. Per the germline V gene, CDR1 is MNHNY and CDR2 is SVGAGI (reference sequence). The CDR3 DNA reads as TGTGCCAGCAGTACCACCCTGGGTGGGTTCTATGGCTACACCTTC. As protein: CASSTTLGGFYGYTF.

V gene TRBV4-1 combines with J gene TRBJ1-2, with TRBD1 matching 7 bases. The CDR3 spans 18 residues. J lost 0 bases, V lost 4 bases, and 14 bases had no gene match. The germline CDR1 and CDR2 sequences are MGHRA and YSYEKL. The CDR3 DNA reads TGCGCCAGCAGCCCGACACTGAGGGACAGAAAGACTAACTATGGCTACACCTTC. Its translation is CASSPTLRDRKTNYGYTF.

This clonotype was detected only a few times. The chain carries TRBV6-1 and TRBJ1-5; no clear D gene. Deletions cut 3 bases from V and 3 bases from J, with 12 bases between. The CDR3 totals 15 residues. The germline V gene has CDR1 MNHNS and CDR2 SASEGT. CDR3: CASSDPNRFNQPQHF. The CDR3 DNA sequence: TGTGCCAGCAGTGATCCCAACAGATTCAATCAGCCCCAGCATTTT.

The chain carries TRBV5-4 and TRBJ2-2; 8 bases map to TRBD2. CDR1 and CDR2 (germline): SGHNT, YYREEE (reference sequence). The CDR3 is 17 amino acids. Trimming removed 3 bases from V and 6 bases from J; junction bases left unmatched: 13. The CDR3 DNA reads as TGTGCCAGCAGCTCGTCTGGACTAGCACCTATCGCCGGGGAGCTGTTTTTT. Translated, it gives CASSSSGLAPIAGELFF.

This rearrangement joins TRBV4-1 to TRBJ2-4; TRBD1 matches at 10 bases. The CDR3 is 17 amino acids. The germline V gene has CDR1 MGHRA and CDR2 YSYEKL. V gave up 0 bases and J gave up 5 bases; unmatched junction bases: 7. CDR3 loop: CASSQDQGQGYQNIQYF. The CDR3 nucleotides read TGCGCCAGCAGCCAAGATCAGGGACAGGGGTACCAAAACATTCAGTACTTC.

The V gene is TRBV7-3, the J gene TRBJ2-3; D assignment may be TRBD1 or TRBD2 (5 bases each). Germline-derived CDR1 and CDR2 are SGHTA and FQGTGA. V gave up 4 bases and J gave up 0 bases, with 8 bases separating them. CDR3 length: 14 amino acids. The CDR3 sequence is CASSSGDSTDTQYF. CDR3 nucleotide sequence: TGTGCCAGCAGCTCCGGGGACAGCACAGATACGCAGTATTTT.

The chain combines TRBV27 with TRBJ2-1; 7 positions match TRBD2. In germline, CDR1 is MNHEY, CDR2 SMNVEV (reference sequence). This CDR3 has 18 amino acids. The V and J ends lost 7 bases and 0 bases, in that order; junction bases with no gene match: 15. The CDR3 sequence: CASKASGQQWSSYNEQFF. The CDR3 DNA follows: TGTGCCAGCAAGGCTAGCGGCCAACAATGGAGCTCCTACAATGAGCAGTTCTTC.

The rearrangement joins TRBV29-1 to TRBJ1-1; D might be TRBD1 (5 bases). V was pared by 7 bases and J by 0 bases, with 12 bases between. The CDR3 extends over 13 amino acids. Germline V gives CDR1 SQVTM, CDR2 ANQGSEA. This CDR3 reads CSGAQGLNTEAFF. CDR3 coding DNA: TGCAGCGGTGCTCAGGGACTGAACACTGAAGCTTTCTTT. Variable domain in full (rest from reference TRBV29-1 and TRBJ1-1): SAVISQKPSRDICQRGTSLTIQCQVDSQVTMMFWYRQQPGQSLTLIATANQGSEATYESGFVIDKFPISRPNLTFSTLTVSNMSPEDSSIYLCSGAQGLNTEAFFGQGTRLTVV.

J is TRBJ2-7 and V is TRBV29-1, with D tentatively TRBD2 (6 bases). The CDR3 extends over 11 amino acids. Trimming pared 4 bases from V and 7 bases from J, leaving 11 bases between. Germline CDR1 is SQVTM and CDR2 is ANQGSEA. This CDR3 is CSVGAGGEQYF. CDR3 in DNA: TGCAGCGTTGGGGCCGGAGGGGAGCAGTACTTC.

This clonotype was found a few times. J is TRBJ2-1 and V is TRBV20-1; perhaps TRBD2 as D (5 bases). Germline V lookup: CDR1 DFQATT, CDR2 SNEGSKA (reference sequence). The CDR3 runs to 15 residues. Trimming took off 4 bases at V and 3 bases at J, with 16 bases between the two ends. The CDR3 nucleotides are TGCAGTGCTATCGAGGTCCCAGCGGACTACAATGAGCAGTTCTTC. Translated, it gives CSAIEVPADYNEQFF.

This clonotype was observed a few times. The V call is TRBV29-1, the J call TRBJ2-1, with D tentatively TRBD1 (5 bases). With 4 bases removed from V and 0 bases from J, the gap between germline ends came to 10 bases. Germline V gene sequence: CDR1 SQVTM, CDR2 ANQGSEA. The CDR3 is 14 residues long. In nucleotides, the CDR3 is TGCAGCGTTGCCCGGCAGGGCTCCTACAATGAGCAGTTCTTC. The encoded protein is CSVARQGSYNEQFF.

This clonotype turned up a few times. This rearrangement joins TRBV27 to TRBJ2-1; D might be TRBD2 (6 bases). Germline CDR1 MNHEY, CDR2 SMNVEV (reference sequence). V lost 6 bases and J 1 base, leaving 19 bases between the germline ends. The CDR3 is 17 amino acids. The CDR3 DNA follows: TGTGCCAGCAGCACTTGGCGGGGTGGGAGTTCCTACAATGAGCAGTTCTTC. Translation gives CASSTWRGGSSYNEQFF.

The CDR3 spells CSLTSGRAINEQFF. The CDR3 nucleotides read TGCAGTTTAACTAGCGGGAGGGCGATCAATGAGCAGTTCTTC. The chain has TRBV20-1 and TRBJ2-1; 13 bases are a match to TRBD2. The CDR3 has 14 residues. V was clipped by 8 bases and J by 6 bases; unmatched bases: 7. CDR1 and CDR2 from the germline V gene are DFQATT and SNEGSKA (reference sequence).

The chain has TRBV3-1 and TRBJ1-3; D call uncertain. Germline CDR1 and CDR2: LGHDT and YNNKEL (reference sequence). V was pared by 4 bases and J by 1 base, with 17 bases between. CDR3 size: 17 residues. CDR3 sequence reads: CASSPTRRTWSGNTIYF. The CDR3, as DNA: TGTGCCAGCAGCCCTACACGGCGAACCTGGTCTGGAAACACCATATATTTT.

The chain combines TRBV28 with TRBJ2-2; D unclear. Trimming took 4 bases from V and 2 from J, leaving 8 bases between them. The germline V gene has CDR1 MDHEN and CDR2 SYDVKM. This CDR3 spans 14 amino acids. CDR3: CASSSPGNTGELFF. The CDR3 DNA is TGTGCCAGCAGTTCTCCTGGCAACACCGGGGAGCTGTTTTTT.

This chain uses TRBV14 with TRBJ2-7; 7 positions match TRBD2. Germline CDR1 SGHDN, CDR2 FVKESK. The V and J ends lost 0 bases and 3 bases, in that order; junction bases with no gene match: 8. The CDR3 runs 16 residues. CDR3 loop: CASSQDASGGFYEQYF. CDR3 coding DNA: TGTGCCAGCAGCCAAGATGCTAGCGGAGGTTTCTACGAGCAGTACTTC.

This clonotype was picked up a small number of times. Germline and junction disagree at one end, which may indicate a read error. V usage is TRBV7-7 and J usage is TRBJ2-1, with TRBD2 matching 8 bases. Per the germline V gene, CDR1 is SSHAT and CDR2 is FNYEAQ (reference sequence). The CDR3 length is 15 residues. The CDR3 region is CASSIGLAGINEQFF. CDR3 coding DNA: TGTGCTAGCAGCATAGGCCTAGCGGGTATCAATGAGCAGTTCTTC.

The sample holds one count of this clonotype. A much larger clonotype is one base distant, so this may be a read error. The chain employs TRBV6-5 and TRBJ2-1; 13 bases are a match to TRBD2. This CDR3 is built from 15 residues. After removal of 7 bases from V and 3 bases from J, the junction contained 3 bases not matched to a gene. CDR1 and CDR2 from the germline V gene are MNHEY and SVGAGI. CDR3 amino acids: CASTRLAGGYNEQFF. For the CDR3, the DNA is TGTGCCAGCACCCGACTAGCGGGGGGCTACAATGAGCAGTTCTTC.

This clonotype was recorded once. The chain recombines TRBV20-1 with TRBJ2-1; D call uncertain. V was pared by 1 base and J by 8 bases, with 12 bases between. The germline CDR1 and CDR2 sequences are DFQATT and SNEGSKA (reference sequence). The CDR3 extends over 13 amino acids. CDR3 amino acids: CSARGTQRDEQFF. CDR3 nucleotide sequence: TGCAGTGCTAGAGGTACCCAAAGGGATGAGCAGTTCTTC.

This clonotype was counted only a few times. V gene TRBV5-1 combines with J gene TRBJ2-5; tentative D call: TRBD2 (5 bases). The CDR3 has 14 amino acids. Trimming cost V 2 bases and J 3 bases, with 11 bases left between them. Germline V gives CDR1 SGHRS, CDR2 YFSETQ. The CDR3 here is CASSFSGSEETQYF. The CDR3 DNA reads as TGCGCCAGCAGCTTCAGCGGTAGTGAAGAGACCCAGTACTTC.

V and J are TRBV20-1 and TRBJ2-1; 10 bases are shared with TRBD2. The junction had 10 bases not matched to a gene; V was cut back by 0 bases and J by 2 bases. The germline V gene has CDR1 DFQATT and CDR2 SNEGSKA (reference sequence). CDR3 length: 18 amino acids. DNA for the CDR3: TGCAGTGCTAGAGATCTGGGCCTAGCGGGAGTCACCTACAATGAGCAGTTCTTC. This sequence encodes CSARDLGLAGVTYNEQFF.

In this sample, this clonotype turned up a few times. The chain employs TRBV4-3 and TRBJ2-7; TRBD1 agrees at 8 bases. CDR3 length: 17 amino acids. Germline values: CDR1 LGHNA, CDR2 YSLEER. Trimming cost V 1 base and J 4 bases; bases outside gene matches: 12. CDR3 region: CASSQAITRDRSYEQYF. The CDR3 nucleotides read TGCGCCAGCAGCCAAGCCATTACCCGGGACAGGAGTTACGAGCAGTACTTC.

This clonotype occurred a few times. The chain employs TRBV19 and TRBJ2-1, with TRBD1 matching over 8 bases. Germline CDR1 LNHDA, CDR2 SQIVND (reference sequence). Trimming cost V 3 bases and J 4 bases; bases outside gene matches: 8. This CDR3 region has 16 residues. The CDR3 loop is CASSIPGQVPYNEQFF. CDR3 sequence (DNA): TGTGCCAGTAGTATTCCGGGACAGGTTCCATACAATGAGCAGTTCTTC.

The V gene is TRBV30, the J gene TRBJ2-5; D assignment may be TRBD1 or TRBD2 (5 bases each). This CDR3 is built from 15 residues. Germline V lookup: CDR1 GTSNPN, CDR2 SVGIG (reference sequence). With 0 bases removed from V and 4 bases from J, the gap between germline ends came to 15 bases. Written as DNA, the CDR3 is TGTGCCTGGAGTGTAATTCGGGACGTGGTAGAGACCCAGTACTTC. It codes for CAWSVIRDVVETQYF.

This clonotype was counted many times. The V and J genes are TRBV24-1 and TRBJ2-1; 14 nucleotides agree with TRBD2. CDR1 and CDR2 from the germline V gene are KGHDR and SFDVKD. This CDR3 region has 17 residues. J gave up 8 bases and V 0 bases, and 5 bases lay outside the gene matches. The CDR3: CATSDLSGTSGSHEQFF. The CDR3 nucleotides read TGTGCCACCAGTGATTTGTCCGGGACTAGCGGGAGTCATGAGCAGTTCTTC.

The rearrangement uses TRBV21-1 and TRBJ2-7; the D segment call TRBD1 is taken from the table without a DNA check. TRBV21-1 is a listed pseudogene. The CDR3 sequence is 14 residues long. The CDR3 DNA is TGTGCCAGCACCCTAAAGGGGTTAAGCGGCGAGCAGTACTTC. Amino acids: CASTLKGLSGEQYF.

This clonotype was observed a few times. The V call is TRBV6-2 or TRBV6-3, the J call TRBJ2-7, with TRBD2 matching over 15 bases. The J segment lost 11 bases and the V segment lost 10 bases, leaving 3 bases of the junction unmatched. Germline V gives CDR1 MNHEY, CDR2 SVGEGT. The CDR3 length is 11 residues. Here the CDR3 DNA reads TGTGCCACCGGACTAGCGGGAGGGGAGTACTTC. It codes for CATGLAGGEYF.